This passage covers 9 T cell receptor beta chains from one sample sequenced in a study of T cell changes during pregnancy in multiple sclerosis. Some clones are missing from TCRdb's copy, which holds only in-frame ones; the method was immunoSEQ multiplex PCR. The table lists around 79,000 clones, 75% to 95% of them singletons. Sample: CD4+ T cells from peripheral blood mononuclear cells, taken in the second trimester of pregnancy. These receptors came from a female donor with multiple sclerosis, enrolled in a pregnancy study.

This clone showed up just a few times. The genes are TRBV10-3 and TRBJ1-5, with D perhaps matching TRBD1 (5 bases). Germline V gene sequence: CDR1 ENHRY, CDR2 SYGVKD. Trimming took off 4 bases at V and 5 bases at J, with 6 bases between the two ends. The CDR3 runs to 12 residues. This CDR3 is CAISGGDQPQHF. The CDR3 nucleotides are TGTGCCATCAGTGGGGGGGATCAGCCCCAGCATTTT.

The V and J genes are TRBV6-1 and TRBJ2-5; possibly TRBD2 for D (6 bases). The CDR3 has 14 amino acids. CDR1 and CDR2 from the germline V gene are MNHNS and SASEGT. With 1 base removed from V and 4 bases from J, the gap between germline ends came to 10 bases. The CDR3 DNA reads TGTGCCAGCAGTGAAGTCGGGGGTCCAGAGACCCAGTACTTC. As protein: CASSEVGGPETQYF.

This chain joins TRBV7-3 and TRBJ1-3; D gene ambiguous. The V end was cut by 3 bases, the J end by 6 bases, with 9 bases between. From germline, CDR1 is SGHTA and CDR2 FQGTGA. The CDR3 has 13 residues. CDR3 in amino acids: CASSLNRANTIYF. The CDR3 DNA follows: TGTGCCAGCAGCTTGAACAGAGCAAACACCATATATTTT.

The table lists this clone with a count of one. The rearrangement links TRBV18 to TRBJ2-7; D is perhaps TRBD1 (6 bases). Trimming left V 4 bases short and J 4 bases short, with 17 bases between. Germline CDR1 reads KGHSH; CDR2 reads LQKENI. CDR3 length: 15 residues. The chain's CDR3 is CASSRNPEGDYEQYF. In DNA form, the CDR3 reads TGTGCCAGCTCACGGAACCCCGAGGGGGATTACGAGCAGTACTTC.

This sequence joins TRBV18 and TRBJ1-2; D is undetermined. The CDR3 runs to 17 residues. V was pared by 4 bases and J by 2 bases, with 20 bases between. Germline loops: CDR1 KGHSH, CDR2 LQKENI. CDR3 DNA: TGTGCCAGCTCACGTGACGCAGCCAGGTGGTCAAACTATGGCTACACCTTC. This gives the protein CASSRDAARWSNYGYTF.

The genes are TRBV15 and TRBJ1-1; 8 bases map to TRBD1. Trimming removed 3 bases from V and 5 bases from J; junction bases left unmatched: 11. The germline CDR1 and CDR2 sequences are LNHNV and YYDKDF (reference sequence). The CDR3 spans 16 residues. The CDR3 nucleotides are TGTGCCACCAGCAGGGGGGTCGGACAGGGAGGAACTGAAGCTTTCTTT. Its translation: CATSRGVGQGGTEAFF.

This chain uses TRBV27 with TRBJ1-6; 7 positions agree with TRBD1. The CDR3 extends over 17 amino acids. The J segment lost 6 bases and the V segment lost 7 bases, leaving 15 bases of the junction unmatched. Germline V gene data show CDR1 as MNHEY and CDR2 as SMNVEV (reference sequence). As DNA, the CDR3 is TGTGCCAGCACCACAACGGGCGCGACAGGGTTTAATTCACCCCTCCACTTT. The encoded protein is CASTTTGATGFNSPLHF.

The V call is TRBV5-6, the J call TRBJ1-5, with TRBD1 matching over 9 bases. Germline lookup yields CDR1 SGHDT and CDR2 YYEEEE. There are 16 residues in the CDR3. The trim removed 1 base at V and 2 bases at J, leaving 4 bases unmatched. CDR3 in amino acids: CASSLRWTGGNQPQHF. For the CDR3, the DNA is TGTGCCAGCAGCTTGAGGTGGACAGGGGGCAATCAGCCCCAGCATTTT.

This chain joins TRBV6-5 and TRBJ2-1; 10 positions agree with TRBD2. The V gene's germline CDR1 is MNHEY and CDR2 SVGAGI. The CDR3 has 15 amino acids. With 2 bases clipped from V and 3 bases from J, the junction kept 1 base outside the gene matches. This chain's CDR3 is CASSYRTSGYNEQFF. In DNA, the CDR3 is TGTGCCAGCAGTTACCGGACTAGCGGCTACAATGAGCAGTTCTTC.